The rows below give T cell receptor beta chains drawn from one sample of a study of control samples from healthy donors and cancer patients. TCRdb's table, derived via immunoSEQ multiplex PCR, lists solely in-frame clones and lacks some. The data hold approximately 82,000 clones, with approximately 87% observed a single time. The sequenced sample was blood. All receptors derive from a man aged 50 to 60 in good health. Each CDR3 is given with its conserved first and last residue. The order of the fields is CDR3 length, D gene, clone size, V gene, J gene, CDR3 protein, CDR3 DNA. D genes are given only for firm matches. Part of the rows lack a size; the others show once, few, many or a class for expanded clones.

11	NA	NA	TRBV29-1	TRBJ2-3	CSVPGLDTQYF	TGCAGCGTTCCGGGTTTGGATACGCAGTATTTT
12	TRBD1	NA	TRBV5-6	TRBJ1-2	CASSVGQNGYTF	TGTGCCAGCAGCGTGGGACAGAACGGCTACACCTTC
14	TRBD2	NA	TRBV6-6	TRBJ2-1	CASKVSGGLDEQFF	TGTGCCAGCAAGGTCTCGGGAGGGCTCGATGAGCAGTTCTTC
12	NA	NA	TRBV6-5	TRBJ1-1	CASSTGRAEAFF	TGTGCCAGCAGTACCGGGAGGGCTGAAGCTTTCTTT
13	NA	NA	TRBV27	TRBJ1-6	CASSLQGNSPLHF	TGTGCCAGCAGTTTGCAGGGGAATTCACCCCTCCACTTT
13	TRBD1	NA	TRBV12-3/TRBV12-4	TRBJ1-2	CASRVTGATGYTF	TGTGCCAGCAGGGTTACAGGGGCGACTGGCTACACCTTC
16	TRBD2	NA	TRBV10-3	TRBJ2-1	CAIARSTSGILSEQFF	TGTGCCATCGCCCGGAGCACTAGCGGCATCCTCAGTGAGCAGTTCTTC
15	TRBD2	NA	TRBV24-1	TRBJ2-1	CATSASGRAFPEQFF	TGTGCCACCAGTGCAAGCGGGAGGGCCTTTCCTGAGCAGTTCTTC
15	NA	NA	TRBV7-2	TRBJ2-1	CASSLARGNLDEQFF	TGTGCCAGCAGCTTAGCCCGGGGGAACCTCGATGAGCAGTTCTTC
15	TRBD1	NA	TRBV25-1	TRBJ1-1	CASSDSTTGDTEAFF	TGTGCCAGCAGTGATTCTACGACAGGGGACACTGAAGCTTTCTTT
13	NA	NA	TRBV6-5	TRBJ1-1	CATTIQVNTEAFF	TGTGCCACTACAATACAGGTGAACACTGAAGCTTTCTTT
13	NA	once	TRBV12-3/TRBV12-4	TRBJ1-3	CASSLASGNTIYF	TGTGCCAGCAGTTTGGCCTCTGGAAACACCATATATTTT
12	TRBD1	NA	TRBV12-3/TRBV12-4	TRBJ2-3	CASSRQGDTQYF	TGTGCCAGCAGTCGACAGGGAGATACGCAGTATTTT
14	TRBD1	NA	TRBV24-1	TRBJ1-2	CATSDPGQGYGYTF	TGTGCCACCAGTGACCCAGGACAGGGCTATGGCTACACCTTC
14	TRBD1	NA	TRBV19	TRBJ2-2	CASRWTGDTGELFF	TGTGCCAGTAGATGGACAGGGGACACCGGGGAGCTGTTTTTT
15	NA	NA	TRBV4-2	TRBJ2-7	CASSQDKRTPYEQYF	TGTGCCAGCAGCCAAGACAAGCGTACCCCCTACGAGCAGTACTTC
15	NA	once	TRBV10-3	TRBJ2-5	CAISAGGRGQETQYF	TGTGCCATCAGTGCTGGGGGGCGAGGACAAGAGACCCAGTACTTC
12	NA	NA	TRBV6-5	TRBJ1-1	CASRAGHTEAFF	TGTGCCAGCAGAGCCGGTCACACTGAAGCTTTCTTT
17	NA	NA	TRBV15	TRBJ1-6	CATSSHPTGLNNSPLHF	TGTGCCACCAGCTCTCACCCGACAGGTCTCAATAATTCACCCCTCCACTTT
15	NA	NA	TRBV24-1	TRBJ1-2	CATSDPKEGSLGYTF	TGTGCCACCAGTGATCCAAAAGAGGGCTCTCTTGGCTACACCTTC
17	TRBD2	few	TRBV15	TRBJ2-5	CATRGELAGERGETQYF	TGTGCCACCAGAGGGGAACTAGCGGGAGAGAGAGGAGAGACCCAGTACTTC
15	NA	NA	TRBV28	TRBJ1-4	CASRYSREPREKLFF	TGTGCCAGCAGATACTCCCGGGAACCCAGAGAAAAACTGTTTTTT
20	TRBD2	NA	TRBV4-3	TRBJ2-3	CASSHLPGSGGDPSTDTQYF	TGCGCCAGCAGCCACCTCCCGGGGAGCGGGGGGGATCCTAGCACAGATACGCAGTATTTT
16	TRBD1	NA	TRBV27	TRBJ1-1	CASSSKPHSGGTEAFF	TGTGCCAGCAGTTCCAAGCCCCATTCAGGGGGCACTGAAGCTTTCTTT
15	TRBD1	once	TRBV11-1	TRBJ1-1	CASSLGPGQGAEAFF	TGTGCCAGCAGCTTAGGGCCGGGACAGGGGGCTGAAGCTTTCTTT
13	NA	NA	TRBV24-1	TRBJ1-2	CATSVQGSDGYTF	TGTGCCACCAGTGTACAGGGTTCCGATGGCTACACCTTC
14	TRBD1	NA	TRBV10-2	TRBJ1-4	CASSPTRTGEKLFF	TGCGCCAGCAGTCCGACCCGGACAGGTGAAAAACTGTTTTTT
17	TRBD2	NA	TRBV4-3	TRBJ2-7	CASSQDPGLAGGYEQYF	TGCGCCAGCAGCCAAGATCCCGGACTAGCGGGGGGCTACGAGCAGTACTTC
14	NA	once	TRBV24-1	TRBJ1-2	CATSDFNDNYGYTF	TGTGCCACCAGTGATTTTAACGATAACTATGGCTACACCTTC
14	NA	NA	TRBV20-1	TRBJ2-5	CSASLGARGETQYF	TGCAGTGCTAGTTTGGGAGCCAGGGGAGAGACCCAGTACTTC
16	NA	medium-sized	TRBV19	TRBJ1-5	CASSTPPGGGNQPQHF	TGTGCCAGTAGTACCCCACCCGGGGGGGGCAATCAGCCCCAGCATTTT
14	NA	NA	TRBV13	TRBJ1-2	CASSLVGVNYGYTF	TGTGCCAGCAGCTTAGTAGGGGTGAATTATGGCTACACCTTC
15	NA	few	TRBV19	TRBJ1-2	CASSTLGGKRYGYTF	TGTGCCAGTAGTACCCTCGGAGGGAAGCGCTATGGCTACACCTTC
12	NA	once	TRBV5-4	TRBJ2-3	CASSRGTDTQYF	TGTGCCAGCAGCCGGGGCACAGATACGCAGTATTTT
16	NA	NA	TRBV19	TRBJ2-2	CASTSPRGRSTGELFF	TGTGCCAGTACCTCGCCTAGGGGTAGGAGCACCGGGGAGCTGTTTTTT
12	NA	NA	TRBV10-3	TRBJ1-2	CAISQDGDGYTF	TGTGCCATCAGTCAGGACGGGGATGGCTACACCTTC
13	NA	NA	TRBV7-2	TRBJ1-1	CASSLAREGEAFF	TGTGCCAGCAGCTTAGCCAGGGAGGGGGAAGCTTTCTTT
15	NA	NA	TRBV19	TRBJ2-1	CASSIQVSSYNEQFF	TGTGCCAGTAGTATTCAGGTGAGCTCCTACAATGAGCAGTTCTTC
14	NA	NA	TRBV7-6	TRBJ1-2	CASSSDTDNYGYTF	TGTGCCAGCAGCTCGGACACAGATAACTATGGCTACACCTTC
13	NA	NA	TRBV11-3	TRBJ2-5	CASGGTEKGPQYF	TGTGCCAGCGGGGGGACAGAGAAAGGACCCCAGTACTTC
17	TRBD2	NA	TRBV24-1	TRBJ2-3	CATSDPTSGGPRDTQYF	TGTGCCACCAGTGACCCCACTAGCGGGGGGCCACGAGATACGCAGTATTTT
14	NA	NA	TRBV7-8	TRBJ2-1	CASSPAASYNEQFF	TGTGCCAGCAGCCCCGCAGCTTCCTACAATGAGCAGTTCTTC
17	TRBD1	NA	TRBV3-1/TRBV3-2	TRBJ1-1	CASSPTGGRGANTEAFF	TGTGCCAGCAGCCCGACAGGGGGCCGGGGGGCGAACACTGAAGCTTTCTTT
9	NA	NA	TRBV12-5	TRBJ2-3	CASGFPQYF	TGTGCTAGTGGTTTCCCACAGTATTTT
13	NA	NA	TRBV3-1/TRBV3-2	TRBJ2-7	CASSPRLGTEQYF	TGTGCCAGCAGCCCCCGATTGGGGACAGAGCAGTACTTC